This T cell receptor (beta chain) stems from a study of cytomegalovirus exposure and HLA in healthy donors. V lost 2 bases and J 4 bases, leaving 7 bases between the germline ends. This CDR3 contains 13 residues. Per germline, CDR1 MNHEY and CDR2 SMNVEV (reference sequence). The PCR used 60 Vbeta and 13 Jbeta primers. The protocol was immunoSEQ multiplex PCR, while the TCRdb copy is restricted to in-frame clones and leaves out a portion. Recorded for this sample: 150,000 to 200,000 clones. The chain combines TRBV27 with TRBJ2-3; maybe TRBD1 (5 bases). The sequenced material came from PBMCs. The sequence was obtained from a woman between 55 and 75 years old in good health and CMV-seronegative. The CDR3, as DNA: TGTGCCAGCAGTTTACTGACAGCAGATACGCAGTATTTT. It specifies CASSLLTADTQYF.